The 8 T cell receptor beta chains reported below all come from one sample, sequenced in a study of memory B cells and T cells in multiple sclerosis. For these receptors, no antigen is known. Separate sequencing covered autoproliferating (CFSE-dim) and non-proliferating (CFSE-high) T cells from stimulus-free culture. Cultures began with 45 million to 60 million CFSE-labeled PBMCs, unstimulated for 6 to 7 days, with replicate wells pooled. Measured with immunoSEQ multiplex PCR; TCRdb has only the in-frame clones, and not every one. The sample contains under 50,000 clones, almost 85% of which appear only once. Input material: PBMCs from blood kept in culture. These TCRs come from a human donor with multiple sclerosis.

This rearrangement joins TRBV28 to TRBJ1-5; 10 positions match TRBD1. V lost 8 bases to trimming and J lost 1 base; unmatched junction nucleotides: 11. Looked up from germline, CDR1 is MDHEN and CDR2 is SYDVKM. This CDR3 region has 17 residues. This chain's CDR3 is CASRQTTGGPSNQPQHF. The CDR3 DNA is TGTGCCAGCCGACAAACGACAGGGGGCCCGAGCAATCAGCCCCAGCATTTT.

The chain is built from TRBV19 and TRBJ2-7, with 9 bases lining up with TRBD1. This CDR3 region has 13 residues. Germline V gives CDR1 LNHDA, CDR2 SQIVND (reference sequence). Losses at the gene ends were 5 bases for V and 8 bases for J; bases not matched to a gene: 7. CDR3: CASSDGTGKQQYF. In nucleotides, the CDR3 is TGTGCCAGTAGTGACGGGACAGGGAAACAGCAGTACTTC. The variable domain in full, completed from reference TRBV19 and TRBJ2-7, reads DGGITQSPKYLFRKEGQNVTLSCEQNLNHDAMYWYRQDPGQGLRLIYYSQIVNDFQKGDIAEGYSVSREKKESFPLTVTSAQKNPTAFYLCASSDGTGKQQYFGPGTRLTVT.

The gene calls are TRBV6-4 and TRBJ2-7; unclear D gene. The CDR3 contains 11 residues. Trimming took 4 bases from V and 6 from J, leaving 7 bases between them. Germline-derived CDR1 and CDR2 are MRHNA and SNTAGT. Written as DNA, the CDR3 is TGTGCCAGCAGTGTGACTCCCGAGCAGTACTTC. Protein sequence: CASSVTPEQYF.

The gene calls are TRBV7-8 and TRBJ1-1; 7 bases are a match to TRBD1. CDR1 and CDR2 from the germline V gene are SGHVS and FQNEAQ. With V trimmed by 6 bases and J by 4 bases, 11 bases remained unmatched. CDR3 length: 15 amino acids. The CDR3 reads CASSFRGQQITEAFF. CDR3 in DNA: TGTGCCAGCAGTTTTAGGGGACAGCAAATCACTGAAGCTTTCTTT. Full variable domain (remainder filled in from reference TRBV7-8 and TRBJ1-1): GAGVSQSPRYKVAKRGQDVALRCDPISGHVSLFWYQQALGQGPEFLTYFQNEAQLDKSGLPSDRFFAERPEGSVSTLKIQRTQQEDSAVYLCASSFRGQQITEAFFGQGTRLTVV.

This clone was detected only once. This chain connects TRBV29-1 to TRBJ1-1, with D possibly matching TRBD1 (6 bases). The CDR3 is made up of 13 amino acids. Germline CDR1 reads SQVTM; CDR2 reads ANQGSEA. V was trimmed by 4 bases and J by 4 bases, leaving 13 bases between them. The chain's CDR3 is CSVGGGKGTEAFF. The CDR3 nucleotides read TGCAGCGTTGGCGGGGGCAAGGGCACTGAAGCTTTCTTT.

This clone was counted between two and nine times. V usage is TRBV6-1 and J usage is TRBJ2-5; TRBD1 agrees at 7 bases. CDR1 is MNHNS, CDR2 SASEGT, per germline. The CDR3 contains 14 residues. V was clipped by 8 bases and J by 3 bases; unmatched bases: 9. The CDR3 DNA reads TGTGCCAGCTCTATACAGGGGAGTGAAGAGACCCAGTACTTC. Encoded protein: CASSIQGSEETQYF.

The rearrangement joins TRBV6-5 to TRBJ1-5; tentative D call: TRBD1 (5 bases). V was cut by 6 bases and J by 5 bases, with 17 bases left in between. This CDR3 is built from 15 residues. CDR1 MNHEY and CDR2 SVGAGI come from the germline V gene. The CDR3 loop is CASSPAGAIDQPQHF. The CDR3 coding sequence is TGTGCCAGCAGCCCAGCCGGGGCCATCGATCAGCCCCAGCATTTT.

The chain links TRBV19 to TRBJ2-2; tentatively, D is TRBD1 (6 bases). The V gene lost 3 bases and the J gene lost 8 bases, with 16 bases spanning the gap. This CDR3 is built from 15 residues. From germline, CDR1 is LNHDA and CDR2 SQIVND (reference sequence). CDR3 amino acids: CASSMGTRGTGELFF. The CDR3 coding sequence is TGTGCCAGTAGTATGGGGACAAGGGGAACAGGGGAGCTGTTTTTT.